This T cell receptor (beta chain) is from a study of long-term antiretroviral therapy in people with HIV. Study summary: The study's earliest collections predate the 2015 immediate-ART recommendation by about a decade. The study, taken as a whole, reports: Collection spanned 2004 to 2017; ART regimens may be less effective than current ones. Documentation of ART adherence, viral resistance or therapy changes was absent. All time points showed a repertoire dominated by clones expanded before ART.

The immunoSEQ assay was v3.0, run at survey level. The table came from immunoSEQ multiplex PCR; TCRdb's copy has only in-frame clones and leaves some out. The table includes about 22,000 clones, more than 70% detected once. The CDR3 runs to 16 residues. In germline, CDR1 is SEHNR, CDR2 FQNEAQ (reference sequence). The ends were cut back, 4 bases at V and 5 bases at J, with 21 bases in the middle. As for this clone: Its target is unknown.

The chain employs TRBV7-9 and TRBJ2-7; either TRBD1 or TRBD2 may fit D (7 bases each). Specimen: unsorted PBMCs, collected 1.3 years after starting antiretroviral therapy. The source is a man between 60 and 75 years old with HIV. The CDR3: CASSSSSRGGSHEQYF. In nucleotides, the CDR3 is TGTGCCAGCAGCTCCTCTAGCAGGGGGGGCTCGCACGAGCAGTACTTC. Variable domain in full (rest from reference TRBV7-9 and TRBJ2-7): DTGVSQNPRHKITKRGQNVTFRCDPISEHNRLYWYRQTLGQGPEFLTYFQNEAQLEKSRLLSDRFSAERPKGSFSTLEIQRTEQGDSAMYLCASSSSSRGGSHEQYFGPGTRLTVT.